This T cell receptor (beta chain) is from a study of blood T cell repertoires in COVID-19. On the study more broadly: Material from acute and convalescent COVID-19 was sourced from the United States, Italy and Spain. Sample material is recorded as cDNA or gDNA derived from T cells, B-cell-depleted T cells, or PBMCs.

V trimming: 0 bases; J trimming: 5 bases; junction bases outside the gene matches: 9. Per germline, CDR1 SGHDT and CDR2 YYEEEE. CDR3 length: 17 residues. Sequencing was performed with immunoSEQ multiplex PCR; in TCRdb, only in-frame clones are kept and a portion is missing. Among some 110,000 clones listed, roughly four fifths were seen once. This rearrangement joins TRBV5-6 to TRBJ2-5, with 11 bases aligning to TRBD2. The clonotype was recovered from an elderly woman with active or convalescent COVID-19. Sequencing used peripheral blood. This CDR3 reads CASSLGRLAGWVETQYF. CDR3 bases: TGTGCCAGCAGCTTGGGGCGACTAGCGGGGTGGGTTGAGACCCAGTACTTC.